The subject of this entry is one T cell receptor (beta chain). Treatment of the sample: randomized to nivolumab then ipilimumab (arm A) or the reverse (arm B). No patient had prior DNA-damaging chemotherapy. From thawed PBMCs, live CD3+CD8+ cells negative for CD19 and CD56 were sorted. Assay: immunoSEQ multiplex PCR; the TCRdb copy retains only in-frame clones and omits some. In the table there are about 38,000 clones, approximately 90% of which are singletons. This entry belongs to a study of sequential checkpoint blockade in melanoma. Background on the study: After both sequences, patients received maintenance nivolumab.

The sequence came from a human donor with melanoma. The source material was CD8+ T cells sorted from blood (inferred from file names), sampled from a patient given nivolumab and ipilimumab in sequence.

The CDR3 protein is CASQVAGERETQYF. The CDR3 DNA reads as TGTGCCAGCCAGGTAGCGGGAGAACGGGAGACCCAGTACTTC. The chain couples TRBV18 to TRBJ2-5; 9 bases agree with TRBD2. The junction had 9 bases not matched to a gene; V was cut back by 8 bases and J by 5 bases. Germline CDR1 KGHSH, CDR2 LQKENI. This CDR3 comprises 14 residues.